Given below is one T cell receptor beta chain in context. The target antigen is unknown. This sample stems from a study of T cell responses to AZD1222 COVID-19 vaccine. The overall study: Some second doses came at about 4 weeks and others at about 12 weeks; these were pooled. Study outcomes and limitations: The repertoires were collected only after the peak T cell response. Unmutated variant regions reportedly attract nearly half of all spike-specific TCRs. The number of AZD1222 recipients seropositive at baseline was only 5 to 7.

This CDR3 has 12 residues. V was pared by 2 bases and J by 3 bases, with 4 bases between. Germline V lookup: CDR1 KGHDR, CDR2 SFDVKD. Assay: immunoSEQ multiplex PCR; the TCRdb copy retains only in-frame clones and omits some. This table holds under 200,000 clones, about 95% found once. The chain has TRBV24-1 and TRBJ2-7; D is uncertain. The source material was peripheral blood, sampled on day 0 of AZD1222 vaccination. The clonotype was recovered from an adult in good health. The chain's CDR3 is CATSDSHYEQYF. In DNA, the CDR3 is TGTGCCACCAGTGATTCCCACTACGAGCAGTACTTC.